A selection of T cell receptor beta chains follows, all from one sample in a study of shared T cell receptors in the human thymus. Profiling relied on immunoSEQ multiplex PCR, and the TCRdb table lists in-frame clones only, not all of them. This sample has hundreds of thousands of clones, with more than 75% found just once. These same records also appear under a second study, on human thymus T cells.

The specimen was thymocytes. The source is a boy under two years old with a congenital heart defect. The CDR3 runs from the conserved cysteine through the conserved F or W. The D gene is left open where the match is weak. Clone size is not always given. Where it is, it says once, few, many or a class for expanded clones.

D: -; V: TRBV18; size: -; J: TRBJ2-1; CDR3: CASSPGHYNEQFF; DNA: TGTGCCAGCTCACCCGGACACTACAATGAGCAGTTCTTC
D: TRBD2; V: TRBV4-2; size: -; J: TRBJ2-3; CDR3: CASGPIGRARSTDTQYF; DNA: TGTGCCAGCGGCCCCATAGGGAGGGCGAGGAGCACAGATACGCAGTATTTT
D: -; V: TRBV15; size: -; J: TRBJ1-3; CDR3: CATSRAGRSGNTIYF; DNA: TGTGCCACCAGCAGAGCAGGCCGGTCTGGAAACACCATATATTTT
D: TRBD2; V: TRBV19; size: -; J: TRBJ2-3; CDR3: CASSISAGTSGTDTQYF; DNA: TGTGCCAGTAGTATAAGCGCCGGGACTAGCGGCACAGATACGCAGTATTTT
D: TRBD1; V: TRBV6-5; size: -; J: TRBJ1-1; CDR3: CASSYPGQGGPFF; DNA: TGTGCCAGCAGTTACCCCGGACAGGGGGGTCCTTTCTTT
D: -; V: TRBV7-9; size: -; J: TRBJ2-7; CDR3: CASSLHLLLAGEQYF; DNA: TGTGCCAGCAGCTTACATTTATTGCTAGCTGGGGAGCAGTACTTC
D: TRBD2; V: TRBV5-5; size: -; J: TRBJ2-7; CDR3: CASSLGPAALAGGPGEQYF; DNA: TGTGCCAGCAGCTTGGGCCCGGCAGCATTAGCGGGAGGGCCCGGCGAGCAGTACTTC
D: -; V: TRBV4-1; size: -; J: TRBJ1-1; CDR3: CASSQGQSNTEAFF; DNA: TGCGCCAGCAGCCAAGGACAGTCTAACACTGAAGCTTTCTTT
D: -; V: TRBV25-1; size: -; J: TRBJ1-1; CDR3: CASSERWKEDTEAFF; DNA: TGTGCCAGCAGTGAACGATGGAAGGAGGACACTGAAGCTTTCTTT
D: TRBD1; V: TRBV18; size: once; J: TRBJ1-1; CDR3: CASSPKPGQGAVCYTEAFF; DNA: TGTGCCAGCTCACCGAAACCAGGACAGGGGGCCGTTTGTTACACTGAAGCTTTCTTT
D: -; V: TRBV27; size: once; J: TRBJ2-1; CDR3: CASGHHNEQFF; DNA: TGTGCCAGCGGCCATCACAATGAGCAGTTCTTC
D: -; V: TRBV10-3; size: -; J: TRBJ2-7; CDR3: CAISESGGQFDYEQYF; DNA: TGTGCCATCAGTGAGTCGGGGGGTCAGTTCGACTACGAGCAGTACTTC
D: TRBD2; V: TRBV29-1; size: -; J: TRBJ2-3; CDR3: CSAGAGWGDTQYF; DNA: TGCAGCGCTGGAGCGGGGTGGGGAGATACGCAGTATTTT
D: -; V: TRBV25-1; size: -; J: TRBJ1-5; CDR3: CASSERGHGQPQHF; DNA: TGTGCCAGCAGTGAAAGGGGCCACGGGCAGCCCCAGCATTTT
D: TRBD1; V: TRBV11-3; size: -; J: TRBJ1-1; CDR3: CASSARTGGNTEAFF; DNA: TGTGCCAGCAGCGCCCGGACAGGGGGAAACACTGAAGCTTTCTTT
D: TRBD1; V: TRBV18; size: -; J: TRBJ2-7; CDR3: CASSQTGGYEQYF; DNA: TGTGCCAGCTCACAGACAGGGGGCTACGAGCAGTACTTC
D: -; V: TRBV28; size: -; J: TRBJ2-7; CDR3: CASSPPDSYEQYF; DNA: TGTGCCAGCAGCCCCCCCGACAGCTACGAGCAGTACTTC
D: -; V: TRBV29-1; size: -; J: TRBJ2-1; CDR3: CSSGGYYNEQFF; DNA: TGCAGTTCGGGTGGATACTACAATGAGCAGTTCTTC
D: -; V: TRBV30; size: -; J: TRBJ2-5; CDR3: CAWSVPGLETQYF; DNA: TGTGCCTGGAGTGTACCAGGGCTAGAGACCCAGTACTTC
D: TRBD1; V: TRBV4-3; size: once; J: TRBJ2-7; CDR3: CASSPHIGGLGEQYF; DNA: TGCGCCAGCAGCCCCCATATAGGGGGCCTGGGGGAGCAGTACTTC
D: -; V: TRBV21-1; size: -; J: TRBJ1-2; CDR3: CASSKERGPNYGYTF; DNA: TGTGCCAGCAGCAAGGAAAGAGGCCCAAACTATGGCTACACCTTC
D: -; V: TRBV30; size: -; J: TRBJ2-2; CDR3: CAWSVRLADTGELFF; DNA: TGTGCCTGGAGTGTACGGCTAGCCGATACCGGGGAGCTGTTTTTT
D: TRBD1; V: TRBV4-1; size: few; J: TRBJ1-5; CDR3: CASSQERGQRGNQPQHF; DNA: TGCGCCAGCAGCCAAGAGAGGGGGCAGAGGGGCAATCAGCCCCAGCATTTT
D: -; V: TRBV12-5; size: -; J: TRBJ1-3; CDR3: CASGFWDGRAGNTIYF; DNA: TGTGCTAGTGGTTTTTGGGACGGGAGGGCTGGAAACACCATATATTTT
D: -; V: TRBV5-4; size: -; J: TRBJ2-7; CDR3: CASSCRRDPGGRSYEQYF; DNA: TGTGCCAGCAGCTGCCGGCGGGACCCCGGGGGGCGCTCCTACGAGCAGTACTTC
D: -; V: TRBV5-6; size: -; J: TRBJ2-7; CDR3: CASSPTPGAGPGEQYF; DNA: TGTGCCAGCAGCCCTACCCCAGGGGCTGGGCCAGGCGAGCAGTACTTC
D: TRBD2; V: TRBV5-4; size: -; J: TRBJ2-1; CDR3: CASSVTSGRARGQFF; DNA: TGTGCCAGCAGCGTGACTAGCGGGAGGGCCCGGGGACAATTCTTC
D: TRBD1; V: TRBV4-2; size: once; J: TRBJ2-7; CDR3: CASSSYPGQGRHEQYF; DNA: TGTGCCAGCAGCTCTTACCCCGGACAGGGTAGACACGAGCAGTACTTC
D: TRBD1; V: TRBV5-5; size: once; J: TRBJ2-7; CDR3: CASSLTGTGGDEQYF; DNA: TGTGCCAGCAGTCTTACCGGGACAGGGGGCGACGAGCAGTACTTC
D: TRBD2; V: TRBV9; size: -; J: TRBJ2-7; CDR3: CASSAGGLAGGYEQYF; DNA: TGTGCCAGCAGCGCAGGGGGACTAGCGGGAGGTTACGAGCAGTACTTC
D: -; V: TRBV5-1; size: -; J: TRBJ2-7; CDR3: CASSPTPGDAYEQYF; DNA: TGCGCCAGCAGTCCGACTCCGGGGGACGCCTACGAGCAGTACTTC
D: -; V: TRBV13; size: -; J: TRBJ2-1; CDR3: CASSLGRRGYNEQFF; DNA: TGTGCCAGCAGCTTAGGGCGCAGGGGATACAATGAGCAGTTCTTC
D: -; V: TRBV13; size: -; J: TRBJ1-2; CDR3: CASSGHGTRNYGYTF; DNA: TGTGCCAGCAGCGGACACGGGACTCGGAACTATGGCTACACCTTC
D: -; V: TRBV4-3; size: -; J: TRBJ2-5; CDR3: CASSQDGQGQETQYF; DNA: TGCGCCAGCAGCCAAGATGGGCAGGGGCAAGAGACCCAGTACTTC
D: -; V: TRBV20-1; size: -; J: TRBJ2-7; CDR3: CSGRRYEQYF; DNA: TGCAGTGGAAGGAGATACGAGCAGTACTTC
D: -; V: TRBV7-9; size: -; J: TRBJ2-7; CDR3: CASSLRAAISPIYEQYF; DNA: TGTGCCAGCAGCTTAAGAGCCGCCATCTCCCCGATCTACGAGCAGTACTTC
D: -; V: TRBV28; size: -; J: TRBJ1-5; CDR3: CASSFEGSNQPQHF; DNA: TGTGCCAGCAGTTTCGAGGGTAGCAATCAGCCCCAGCATTTT
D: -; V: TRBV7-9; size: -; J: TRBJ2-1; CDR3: CASSPWRDKGDNEQFF; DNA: TGTGCCAGCAGCCCGTGGAGGGATAAGGGAGACAATGAGCAGTTCTTC
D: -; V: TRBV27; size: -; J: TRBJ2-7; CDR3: CASSLSGGGGQGNYEQYF; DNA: TGTGCCAGCAGTTTATCAGGGGGGGGCGGACAGGGTAACTACGAGCAGTACTTC
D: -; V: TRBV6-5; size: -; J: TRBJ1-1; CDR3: CASSYSTRQNTEAFF; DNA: TGTGCCAGCAGTTACTCTACCCGACAGAACACTGAAGCTTTCTTT
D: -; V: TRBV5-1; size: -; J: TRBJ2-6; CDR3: CASSQPQGGANVLTF; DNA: TGCGCCAGCAGCCAACCCCAGGGAGGGGCCAACGTCCTGACTTTC
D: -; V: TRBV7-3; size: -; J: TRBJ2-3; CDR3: CASSPNNNGEPGDTQYF; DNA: TGTGCCAGCAGCCCAAATAACAATGGGGAGCCTGGGGATACGCAGTATTTT
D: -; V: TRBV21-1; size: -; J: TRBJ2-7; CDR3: CASRPTSGRPPQYF; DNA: TGTGCCAGCAGACCGACTAGCGGGAGGCCTCCTCAGTACTTC
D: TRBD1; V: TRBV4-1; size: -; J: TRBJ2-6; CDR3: CASSQVPGQGSSGANVLTF; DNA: TGCGCCAGCAGCCAAGTCCCGGGACAGGGGAGCTCTGGGGCCAACGTCCTGACTTTC
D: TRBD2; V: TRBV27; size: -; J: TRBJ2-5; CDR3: CASSWTSGKETQYF; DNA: TGTGCCAGCAGTTGGACTAGCGGGAAAGAGACCCAGTACTTC
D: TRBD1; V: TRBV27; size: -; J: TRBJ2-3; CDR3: CASRQGVMTDTQYF; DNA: TGTGCCAGCAGACAGGGGGTCATGACAGATACGCAGTATTTT
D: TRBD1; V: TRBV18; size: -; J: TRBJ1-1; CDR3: CASSTGQANTEAFF; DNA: TGTGCCAGCTCAACGGGACAGGCGAACACTGAAGCTTTCTTT
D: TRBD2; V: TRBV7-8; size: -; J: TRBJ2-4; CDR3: CASSLLAGGKNIQYF; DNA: TGTGCCAGCAGCTTACTAGCGGGAGGGAAAAACATTCAGTACTTC
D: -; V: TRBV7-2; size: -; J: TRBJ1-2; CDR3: CASSLGQLNYGYTF; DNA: TGTGCCAGCAGCTTGGGGCAATTAAACTATGGCTACACCTTC
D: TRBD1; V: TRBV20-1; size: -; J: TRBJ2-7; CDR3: CSIRTGDEQYF; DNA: TGCAGCATACGAACAGGGGACGAGCAGTACTTC
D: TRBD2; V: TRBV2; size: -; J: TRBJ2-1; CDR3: CASSHRTGLGDNEQFF; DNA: TGTGCCAGCAGTCACAGAACGGGACTAGGGGACAATGAGCAGTTCTTC
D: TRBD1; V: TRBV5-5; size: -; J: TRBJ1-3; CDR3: CASSDDPDRVPGNTIYF; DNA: TGTGCCAGCAGCGACGACCCGGACAGGGTGCCTGGAAACACCATATATTTT
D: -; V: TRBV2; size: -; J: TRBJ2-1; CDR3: CASLTPPLQYNEQFF; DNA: TGTGCCAGCCTGACTCCCCCTTTACAATACAATGAGCAGTTCTTC
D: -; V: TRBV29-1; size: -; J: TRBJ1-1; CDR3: CSVALEQGSMNTEAFF; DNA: TGCAGCGTTGCCCTAGAACAGGGCTCGATGAACACTGAAGCTTTCTTT
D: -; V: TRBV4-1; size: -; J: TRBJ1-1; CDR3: CASSQSFIPGHQNTEAFF; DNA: TGCGCCAGCAGCCAAAGTTTTATCCCGGGACACCAGAACACTGAAGCTTTCTTT
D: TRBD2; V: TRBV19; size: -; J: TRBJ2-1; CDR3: CASSTREGLGSYNEQFF; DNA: TGTGCCAGTAGTACCCGGGAGGGCCTTGGGTCCTACAATGAGCAGTTCTTC
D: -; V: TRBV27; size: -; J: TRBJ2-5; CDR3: CASSPSRLDQETQYF; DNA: TGTGCCAGCAGTCCGTCTAGGTTGGACCAAGAGACCCAGTACTTC
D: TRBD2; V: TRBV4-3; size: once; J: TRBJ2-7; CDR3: CASSHSVGASGRPYEQYF; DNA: TGCGCCAGCAGCCACTCCGTTGGTGCTAGCGGGAGACCCTACGAGCAGTACTTC
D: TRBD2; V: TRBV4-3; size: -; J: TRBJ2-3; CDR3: CASSQLAGGPPDTQYF; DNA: TGCGCCAGCAGCCAACTGGCGGGAGGGCCACCAGATACGCAGTATTTT
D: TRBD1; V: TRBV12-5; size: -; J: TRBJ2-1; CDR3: CASGLAGTAYNEQFF; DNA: TGTGCTAGTGGTTTGGCGGGGACAGCCTACAATGAGCAGTTCTTC